The 23 T cell receptor beta chains in this list originate from one sample, sequenced in a study of blood T cell repertoires in COVID-19 (dated by TCRdb to 2020 to 2022). The method behind the library was the immunoSEQ multiplex PCR assay. The source is immuneACCESS, and TCRdb retained only in-frame sequences with V and J called. Part of the clones is not carried over; for the studies checked, unresolved V genes explain less than half of this, and the remainder is unexplained. This sample comprises over 100,000 clones, 82% of them detected only once. More than 4.5% of the sample goes to the ten largest clones. Input material: peripheral blood. These receptors came from a woman in her 70s with acute or convalescent COVID-19.

This clone was found a few times. The CDR3 coding sequence is TGTGCCAGCAGCGTAGGGGTCGGGGGGTCACAAGAGACCCAGTACTTC. Amino acid sequence: CASSVGVGGSQETQYF. The chain joins TRBV9 to TRBJ2-5; 7 nucleotides agree with TRBD2. The CDR3 length is 16 residues. J was trimmed by 2 bases and V by 0 bases; bases with no gene match: 7. Per germline, CDR1 SGDLS and CDR2 YYNGEE. Together with reference TRBV9 and TRBJ2-5, the CDR3 gives the full variable domain: DSGVTQTPKHLITATGQRVTLRCSPRSGDLSVYWYQQSLDQGLQFLIQYYNGEERAKGNILERFSAQQFPDLHSELNLSSLELGDSALYFCASSVGVGGSQETQYFGPGTRLLVL.

This chain joins TRBV5-6 and TRBJ1-1; 8 positions match TRBD1. J gave up 6 bases and V 2 bases, and 0 bases lay outside the gene matches. The V gene's germline CDR1 is SGHDT and CDR2 YYEEEE. The CDR3 runs 12 residues. CDR3 DNA: TGTGCCAGCAGCTTCAGGGGGCCTGAAGCTTTCTTT. This translates into CASSFRGPEAFF.

This chain joins TRBV18 and TRBJ2-1; 16 bases align to TRBD2. Germline-derived CDR1 and CDR2 are KGHSH and LQKENI. CDR3 length: 16 amino acids. V was clipped by 5 bases and J by 8 bases; unmatched bases: 6. The CDR3 region has the DNA TGTGCCAGCTCAGGGACTAGCGGGGGGGCTGCGGATGAGCAGTTCTTC. This encodes CASSGTSGGAADEQFF.

This chain connects TRBV5-6 to TRBJ1-6, with 7 bases matching TRBD1. In germline, CDR1 is SGHDT, CDR2 YYEEEE. Trimming at V came to 9 bases and at J to 14 bases, leaving 11 bases not matched to a gene. This CDR3 is built from 12 residues. The CDR3 DNA is TGTGCCACCCATGTAAGACAGGGCACCCTCCACTTT. Translated: CATHVRQGTLHF.

This chain joins TRBV11-3 and TRBJ2-3; TRBD2 is a possible D gene (6 bases). The CDR3 is made up of 15 amino acids. The germline V and J ends were trimmed by 5 bases and 4 bases, with 16 bases remaining between them. CDR1 is SGHNT, CDR2 YENEEA, per germline. For the CDR3, the DNA is TGTGCCAGCAGCCCTAAATTGGAGGGTCCAGATACGCAGTATTTT. As protein: CASSPKLEGPDTQYF. Full variable domain (missing parts from reference TRBV11-3 and TRBJ2-3): EAGVVQSPRYKIIEKKQPVAFWCNPISGHNTLYWYLQNLGQGPELLIRYENEEAVDDSQLPKDRFSAERLKGVDSTLKIQPAELGDSAVYLCASSPKLEGPDTQYFGPGTRLTVL.

The V and J genes are TRBV12-3 or TRBV12-4 and TRBJ1-2; maybe TRBD1 (6 bases). The CDR3 runs to 13 residues. Trimming removed 5 bases from V and 4 bases from J, with 11 bases in between. The CDR3 DNA is TGTGCCAGCAGTCTACAGGGCCCCTATGGCTACACCTTC. It translates to CASSLQGPYGYTF.

V gene TRBV16 combines with J gene TRBJ2-7, with TRBD1 matching 10 bases. Germline loops: CDR1 KGHSY, CDR2 FQNENV. The CDR3 consists of 16 residues. V was pared by 2 bases and J by 5 bases, with 9 bases of the junction left unmatched. This chain's CDR3 is CASSQGLTGGFDEQYV. DNA of the CDR3: TGTGCCAGCAGCCAAGGTTTGACAGGGGGCTTCGACGAGCAGTACGTC.

The V gene is TRBV7-2, the J gene TRBJ2-1; D is perhaps TRBD1 (5 bases). This CDR3 contains 16 residues. Trimming took 2 bases from V and 7 from J, leaving 18 bases between them. The germline V gene encodes CDR1 SGHTA and CDR2 FQGNSA. CDR3 DNA: TGTGCCAGCAGCTTAAGTGTGGCACGGTCAGGGAATGAGCAGTTCTTC. This translates into CASSLSVARSGNEQFF. The full variable domain, in which reference TRBV7-2 and TRBJ2-1 provide the parts outside the CDR3, is GAGVSQSPSNKVTEKGKDVELRCDPISGHTALYWYRQSLGQGLEFLIYFQGNSAPDKSGLPSDRFSAERTGGSVSTLTIQRTQQEDSAVYLCASSLSVARSGNEQFFGPGTRLTVL.

The genes are TRBV7-8 and TRBJ1-5; possible D gene TRBD1, 5 bases. There are 16 residues in the CDR3. From germline, CDR1 is SGHVS and CDR2 FQNEAQ. The V end lost 5 bases, the J end lost 0 bases, and 14 bases lay between the germline ends. In DNA, the CDR3 is TGTGCCAGCAGCGGAGGAAGGGGATATAGCAATCAGCCCCAGCATTTT. This encodes CASSGGRGYSNQPQHF.

This rearrangement joins TRBV5-1 to TRBJ1-5, with 8 nucleotides matching TRBD1. The CDR3 runs to 15 residues. The V and J ends lost 4 bases and 0 bases, in that order; junction bases with no gene match: 3. Germline values: CDR1 SGHRS, CDR2 YFSETQ. CDR3 coding DNA: TGCGCCAGCAGCCCGGGACAGGCTAGCAATCAGCCCCAGCATTTT. The encoded protein is CASSPGQASNQPQHF.

The chain couples TRBV12-3 or TRBV12-4 to TRBJ2-2; weak D call: TRBD2 (6 bases). The CDR3 runs to 13 residues. CDR3 coding DNA: TGTGCAGTGGGCGGGGATTATACCGGGGAGCTGTTTTTT. It specifies CAVGGDYTGELFF.

The V call is TRBV7-9, the J call TRBJ1-2; D is unresolved. Germline V gene data show CDR1 as SEHNR and CDR2 as FQNEAQ (reference sequence). Trimming left V 5 bases short and J 11 bases short, with 21 bases between. The CDR3 extends over 14 amino acids. CDR3: CASSTPWTEARYTF. CDR3 nucleotides: TGTGCCAGCAGCACCCCATGGACGGAGGCGAGATACACCTTC.

This rearrangement joins TRBV10-1 to TRBJ1-2; 8 bases agree with TRBD1. The J segment lost 0 bases and the V segment lost 2 bases, leaving 5 bases of the junction unmatched. This CDR3 is 16 amino acids long. Germline V gene sequence: CDR1 WNHNN, CDR2 SYGVQD (reference sequence). The CDR3 loop is CASSEGQGTANYGYTF. The CDR3 coding sequence is TGCGCCAGCAGTGAGGGACAGGGCACAGCTAACTATGGCTACACCTTC.

CDR3 sequence reads: CASSLLAGLTDTQYF. CDR3 in DNA: TGTGCCAGCAGTTTACTAGCGGGGTTAACAGATACGCAGTATTTT. The gene calls are TRBV27 and TRBJ2-3, with TRBD2 matching over 9 bases. V shed 2 bases, J shed 3 bases, and the junction held 3 bases outside the gene matches. This CDR3 has 15 amino acids. The germline V gene encodes CDR1 MNHEY and CDR2 SMNVEV (reference sequence).

The chain employs TRBV4-3 and TRBJ2-1; TRBD1 aligns across 8 bases. This CDR3 comprises 15 residues. The V gene's germline CDR1 is LGHNA and CDR2 YSLEER. Trimming removed 0 bases from V and 9 bases from J; junction bases left unmatched: 7. The DNA for the CDR3 is TGCGCCAGCAGCCAAGAGCAGGGGGCGCGTAGTGAGCAGTTCTTC. It translates to CASSQEQGARSEQFF.

The CDR3 loop is CASSPGPAGQETQYF. Written as DNA, the CDR3 is TGTGCCAGCAGCCCCGGTCCCGCTGGCCAAGAGACCCAGTACTTC. The V call is TRBV9, the J call TRBJ2-5; D remains unclear. The CDR3 has 15 residues. The ends were cut back, 4 bases at V and 1 base at J, with 14 bases in the middle. Germline V gene data show CDR1 as SGDLS and CDR2 as YYNGEE. The full variable domain, completed using reference TRBV9 and TRBJ2-5, is DSGVTQTPKHLITATGQRVTLRCSPRSGDLSVYWYQQSLDQGLQFLIQYYNGEERAKGNILERFSAQQFPDLHSELNLSSLELGDSALYFCASSPGPAGQETQYFGPGTRLLVL.

The chain links TRBV9 to TRBJ2-1; D might be TRBD2 (7 bases). The V gene's germline CDR1 is SGDLS and CDR2 YYNGEE. The CDR3 contains 13 residues. Deletions cut 0 bases from V and 12 bases from J, with 13 bases between. The CDR3 loop is CASSVEGGAGQFF. In DNA form, the CDR3 reads TGTGCCAGCAGCGTAGAGGGGGGGGCAGGGCAGTTCTTC.

CDR3 in DNA: TGTGCCAGCAGCCGTCAACCGGGACAGGGCTATGGCTACACCTTC. This gives the protein CASSRQPGQGYGYTF. The chain joins TRBV7-2 to TRBJ1-2; TRBD1 aligns across 9 bases. The germline gives CDR1 SGHTA, CDR2 FQGNSA. The V gene end was trimmed by 5 bases and the J gene end by 4 bases; junction bases not matched to a gene: 8. The CDR3 extends over 15 amino acids.

The rearrangement uses TRBV2 and TRBJ2-6; D possibly corresponds to TRBD1 (7 bases). Per germline, CDR1 SNHLY and CDR2 FYNNEI. V shed 4 bases and J shed 1 base, with 11 bases lying between them. The CDR3 runs to 16 residues. The CDR3 DNA sequence: TGTGCCAGCAGTGTTCAGGGGGGTTCTGGGGCCAACGTCCTGACTTTC. Protein: CASSVQGGSGANVLTF.

This clone was counted a few times. The chain couples TRBV6-5 to TRBJ1-1; 10 positions match TRBD1. V dropped 10 bases and J dropped 4; count of bases not matched to a gene: 3. This CDR3 contains 12 residues. CDR1 and CDR2 from the germline V gene are MNHEY and SVGAGI. CDR3 loop: CANGQGVTEAFF. The CDR3 DNA reads as TGTGCCAACGGACAGGGGGTCACTGAAGCTTTCTTT.

The chain combines TRBV25-1 with TRBJ2-7, with TRBD1 matching 8 bases. Germline loops: CDR1 MGHDK, CDR2 SYGVNS. The ends lost 2 bases at V and 2 bases at J; junction bases unmatched: 8. The CDR3 covers 16 residues. CDR3 sequence reads: CASSEIPGQGAYEQYV. Here the CDR3 DNA reads TGTGCCAGCAGTGAAATCCCCGGACAGGGAGCCTACGAGCAGTACGTC.

The rearrangement uses TRBV6-6 and TRBJ1-2; 12 nucleotides match TRBD1. Germline CDR1 MNHNY, CDR2 SVGAGI (reference sequence). V was pared by 4 bases and J by 1 base, with 4 bases of the junction left unmatched. This CDR3 is built from 16 residues. In DNA, the CDR3 is TGTGCCAGCAGTTCGGGACAGGGGGCGGGTAACTATGGCTACACCTTC. This encodes CASSSGQGAGNYGYTF.

This chain links TRBV15 with TRBJ2-3, with 8 bases that match TRBD2. CDR1 and CDR2 from the germline V gene are LNHNV and YYDKDF (reference sequence). The CDR3 covers 14 residues. V was pared by 3 bases and J by 5 bases, with 4 bases of the junction left unmatched. The CDR3 bases are TGTGCCACCAGCAGGGGACTAGACCAAGATACGCAGTATTTT. Protein: CATSRGLDQDTQYF.